Following are 9 T cell receptor beta chains from one sample sequenced in a study of blood T cell repertoires in COVID-19. Libraries were prepared by immunoSEQ multiplex PCR; TCRdb keeps only in-frame clonotypes and omits some of them. The profile shows around 200,000 clones, approximately 90% of them singletons. The specimen was PBMCs or T cells enriched from blood (not recorded which). All receptors come from a young woman who had recovered from COVID-19.

This chain joins TRBV27 and TRBJ2-5; no firm D call. CDR1 is MNHEY, CDR2 SMNVEV, per germline (reference sequence). The CDR3 is 13 amino acids. The ends were cut back, 5 bases at V and 0 bases at J, with 7 bases in the middle. The CDR3 nucleotides are TGTGCCAGCAGTCTCCAGTACCAAGAGACCCAGTACTTC. Amino acid sequence: CASSLQYQETQYF.

The chain is built from TRBV2 and TRBJ2-2; D is undetermined. V lost 5 bases, J lost 5 bases, and 12 bases lay in between. Germline V lookup: CDR1 SNHLY, CDR2 FYNNEI. There are 14 residues in the CDR3. The CDR3 loop is CASSPALRTGELFF. Here the CDR3 DNA reads TGTGCCAGCAGTCCGGCGTTGCGGACCGGGGAGCTGTTTTTT.

The chain employs TRBV6-4 and TRBJ2-1; 10 bases are a match to TRBD2. J lost 0 bases, V lost 2 bases, and 7 bases had no gene match. CDR3 size: 18 residues. Germline V gives CDR1 MRHNA, CDR2 SNTAGT. The DNA for the CDR3 is TGTGCCAGCAGTGACCCTAGCGGGAGCTCCTCCTCCTACAATGAGCAGTTCTTC. It specifies CASSDPSGSSSSYNEQFF.

The V gene is TRBV5-1, the J gene TRBJ2-7; 8 bases are shared with TRBD2. Germline V gene data show CDR1 as SGHRS and CDR2 as YFSETQ. CDR3 length: 17 amino acids. The V gene end was trimmed by 4 bases and the J gene end by 2 bases; junction bases not matched to a gene: 14. CDR3 nucleotides: TGCGCCAGCAGCGGGGCACCCCGGACTAGCCGTACCTACGAGCAGTACTTC. This encodes CASSGAPRTSRTYEQYF.

The V gene is TRBV28, the J gene TRBJ1-3; unclear D gene. The CDR3 has 15 amino acids. Germline values: CDR1 MDHEN, CDR2 SYDVKM. Deletions cut 6 bases from V and 0 bases from J, with 12 bases between. DNA of the CDR3: TGTGCCAGCAGCATAATCCGGAGCTCTGGAAACACCATATATTTT. Encoded protein: CASSIIRSSGNTIYF.

CDR3 in DNA: TGTGCCAGCAGCCCGCTCCTGACAGGGCTTCGGGAGACCCAGTACTTC. Protein: CASSPLLTGLRETQYF. This chain joins TRBV28 and TRBJ2-5; 7 nucleotides match TRBD1. Trimming at V came to 6 bases and at J to 5 bases, leaving 15 bases not matched to a gene. Germline assignment: CDR1 MDHEN and CDR2 SYDVKM. The CDR3 is 16 residues long.

The CDR3 region has the DNA TGTGCCAGCAGTATAAGACAGGGGTCCTACGAGCAGTACTTC. Residues: CASSIRQGSYEQYF. The chain has TRBV27 and TRBJ2-7; 8 bases line up with TRBD1. This CDR3 is 14 amino acids long. From germline, CDR1 is MNHEY and CDR2 SMNVEV (reference sequence). The J segment lost 1 base and the V segment lost 5 bases, leaving 4 bases of the junction unmatched.

In regard to this clone: Its ends do not fully match the called genes, so a read error is possible. The chain employs TRBV24-1 and TRBJ2-3, with D unclear. The CDR3 spans 14 residues. Per germline, CDR1 KGHDR and CDR2 SFDVKD. CDR3 bases: TGTGCCACCAGTGACGCCATTGGCACAAATACGCAGTATTTT. Translated, it gives CATSDAIGTNTQYF.

This sequence joins TRBV28 and TRBJ2-7, with a tentative D call TRBD1 (6 bases). Germline lookup yields CDR1 MDHEN and CDR2 SYDVKM. Trimming removed 5 bases from V and 5 bases from J, with 19 bases in between. The CDR3 is 15 residues long. In DNA, the CDR3 is TGTGCCAGCAGTCACGCAGGGGCGCCCGCAAACGAGCAGTACTTC. It codes for CASSHAGAPANEQYF.